This TCR beta chain was identified during a study of vaccination and CD4 T cells after COVID-19. Across the whole study: Post-vaccination specimens were collected at a median of around 72 days following dose two (range 14 to 241). Cells were stimulated with overlapping spike peptides from SARS-CoV-2, HCoV-NL63, HCoV-OC43 and HCoV-229E.

This CDR3 is built from 15 residues. Per the germline V gene, CDR1 is SEHNR and CDR2 is FQNEAQ (reference sequence). V was cut by 5 bases and J by 2 bases, with 15 bases left in between. As for treatment: approximately nine-day PBMC culture with coronavirus spike peptide pools or control peptides (ViraFEST assay). The cultures had half their medium swapped for fresh IL-2 medium on days 3 and 7. Sequencing of the DNA from cultured CD4+ T cells was carried out with the Oncomine TCR Beta short-read assay. Cultured CD4+ T cells yielded the extracted genomic DNA. TCRdb fed the PCR reads into MiXCR, producing one record per CDR3 protein. Of roughly 16,000 distinct CDR3 sequences detected, approximately 58% appear once; the ten largest clones hold around 30%. For this clonotype: The antigen is undetermined.

The material sequenced was cultured CD4+ T cells from blood, taken after SARS-CoV-2 vaccination. The rearrangement uses TRBV7-9 and TRBJ2-5, with D tentatively TRBD2 (6 bases). This receptor was identified in a human donor with COVID-19. The CDR3 here is CASSPLGAGQETQYF. The CDR3 nucleotides read TGTGCCAGCAGCCCCCTCGGGGCGGGACAAGAGACCCAGTACTTC.